This note documents a single T cell receptor beta chain sequence. The clone's antigen remains unknown. No clone much larger than this one lies a single base away; base qualities are absent. In the germline V gene, CDR1 corresponds to SGHRS and CDR2 to YFSETQ. V loses 5 bases of germline sequence and J loses 0 bases, and the interval between the two ends is 12 bases. Inclusive of the bounding cysteine and phenylalanine, the CDR3 is 14 residues long. CDR3 DNA is the only sequence kept; it has 42 bases, read in frame from the first base. This sample stems from a study of cytomegalovirus exposure and HLA in healthy donors (dated by TCRdb to about 2017). Study-wide context: A later analysis indicated that the roughly 130 validation repertoires were generated on the platform also employed for the approximately 670 repertoires of the first cohort. The study aimed to test whether cataloging public T cell receptors could reveal signatures of past pathogen exposure. In addition to the first cohort of 650 to 800 subjects, a separate validation cohort of 120 different subjects was used. To predict cytomegalovirus infection status, the study brought together high-throughput TCR immunosequencing, statistical association of individual TCRs with disease status, and machine learning. Overall study results and their limits: It was suggested by the authors that the approach could potentially be generalized to other disease states and immunological phenotypes. The validation cohort had no HLA typing available for a later analysis, so co-occurrence within that cohort was assessed over all 120 repertoires. A total of roughly 160 TCR beta chains were listed by the study as associated with cytomegalovirus. In a later analysis, TCRs clustered in the first cohort were found to also tend to co-occur in the roughly 130 validation repertoires, with about 94% of cluster scores above 0. Three of the identified cytomegalovirus-associated TCR beta chains were confirmed in vitro to be specific for cytomegalovirus antigens. While some public TCRs were present in many individuals, most TCR sequences turned up only very rarely across donors. The classifier was reported to diagnose cytomegalovirus status with high specificity and sensitivity in both the original cohort and the validation cohort.

The library was obtained by the immunoSEQ multiplex PCR assay. For the original study's pipeline: A statistical classification framework was built to diagnose cytomegalovirus status from the catalog of TCR beta chain sequences. TCRdb obtained this table from immuneACCESS and retained in-frame rearrangements with V and J assigned. These tables miss some clones; where compared with another copy, unresolved V genes account for less than half of the shortfall, and the remainder is unexplained. V, J and clone size derive from that table, while D and trimming were established from the DNA sequence. Present in this sample are about 140,000 clones, about nine tenths of which were seen just once. The top ten clonotypes cover 0.6% to 0.8% of the sample. The donors belonged to the validation cohort of approximately 130 subjects, which was separate from the roughly 700-subject first cohort.

The chain is made from TRBV5-1 and TRBJ2-7, with TRBD1 as a weak D call on 5 bases. Sequenced material: PBMCs. This receptor was obtained from a man aged 18 to 30 in good health and CMV-seronegative. The DNA is as follows: TGCGCCAGCAGAGTTGACAGTGACTCCTACGAGCAGTACTTC. This translates into CASRVDSDSYEQYF.